These 4 T cell receptor beta chains were sequenced from one sample in a study of blood T cell repertoires in COVID-19. Using immunoSEQ multiplex PCR, the repertoire was profiled, and TCRdb retains in-frame clones only, with some absent. The sample shows some 400,000 clones, 81% of them seen only once. Sequencing was carried out using peripheral blood. Receptor source: a human donor with acute or convalescent COVID-19. The donor label of this sample is uncertain.

The V gene is TRBV5-6, the J gene TRBJ2-1; 9 bases are shared with TRBD1. Germline CDR1 and CDR2: SGHDT and YYEEEE. CDR3 size: 16 residues. The V and J ends lost 4 bases and 8 bases, in that order; junction bases with no gene match: 13. In DNA, the CDR3 is TGTGCCAGCAGCATAAACAGGGGGCGAATCTCACATGAGCAGTTCTTC. Translating gives CASSINRGRISHEQFF. The full variable domain, rest sourced from reference TRBV5-6 and TRBJ2-1, is DAGVTQSPTHLIKTRGQQVTLRCSPKSGHDTVSWYQQALGQGPQFIFQYYEEEERQRGNFPDRFSGHQFPNYSSELNVNALLLGDSALYLCASSINRGRISHEQFFGPGTRLTVL.

This chain joins TRBV7-7 and TRBJ2-7; D is ambiguous. The CDR3 extends over 13 amino acids. V lost 1 base to trimming and J lost 1 base, with 5 bases between them. The V gene's germline CDR1 is SSHAT and CDR2 FNYEAQ (reference sequence). The CDR3 loop is CASSLGRSYEQYF. In DNA form, the CDR3 reads TGTGCCAGCAGCTTAGGCAGGTCCTACGAGCAGTACTTC.

The rearrangement links TRBV6-5 to TRBJ1-4; the match to TRBD1 covers 9 bases. Germline CDR1 is MNHEY and CDR2 is SVGAGI. This CDR3 has 14 residues. V lost 6 bases and J lost 8; bases outside the gene matches: 7. As DNA, the CDR3 is TGTGCCAGCAGCCCGACAGGGGGACGAGAAAAACTGTTTTTT. This gives the protein CASSPTGGREKLFF.

The chain couples TRBV28 to TRBJ2-2, with a tentative D call TRBD1 (6 bases). The germline V gene has CDR1 MDHEN and CDR2 SYDVKM. V was trimmed by 9 bases and J by 8 bases, leaving 19 bases between them. The CDR3 loop spans 14 amino acids. Here the CDR3 reads CASRQAKPRGELFF. CDR3 sequence (DNA): TGTGCCAGTCGACAGGCCAAGCCACGGGGGGAGCTGTTTTTT.